The 27 T cell receptor beta chains in this list originate from one sample, sequenced in a study of blood T cell repertoires in COVID-19. Using immunoSEQ multiplex PCR, the repertoire was profiled, and TCRdb retains in-frame clones only, with some absent. This sample has approximately 230,000 clones, with 70% to 90% found just once. Sequenced sample: PBMCs or T cells enriched from blood (not recorded which). The receptors were sampled from a man between 40 and 49 years old who had recovered from COVID-19.

This clone was found a few times. The chain has TRBV18 and TRBJ1-6, with 7 bases matching TRBD1. This CDR3 is built from 15 residues. V lost 3 bases and J lost 5; bases outside the gene matches: 4. Germline CDR1 reads KGHSH; CDR2 reads LQKENI. The CDR3: CASSPRQGDNSPLHF. The CDR3 nucleotides read TGTGCCAGCTCACCGAGACAGGGAGATAATTCACCCCTCCACTTT.

The chain joins TRBV30 to TRBJ2-3; 8 bases line up with TRBD2. With 3 bases clipped from V and 0 bases from J, the junction kept 8 bases outside the gene matches. In germline, CDR1 is GTSNPN, CDR2 SVGIG (reference sequence). This CDR3 has 16 residues. CDR3 bases: TGTGCCTGGAGAGCCGGGGGGGCCCTTAGCACAGATACGCAGTATTTT. Encoded protein: CAWRAGGALSTDTQYF.

The chain carries TRBV24-1 and TRBJ1-6; D is perhaps TRBD1 (6 bases). Germline V gene sequence: CDR1 KGHDR, CDR2 SFDVKD. The CDR3 has 17 amino acids. The ends were cut back, 1 base at V and 7 bases at J, with 16 bases in the middle. CDR3 bases: TGTGCCACCAGTGATTTTAGGGGGAAACAAGGGAATTCACCCCTCCACTTT. It specifies CATSDFRGKQGNSPLHF.

The CDR3 DNA sequence: TGTGCCAGCAACCGGATAGGACACCCCACCGGGGAGCTGTTTTTT. It is translated as CASNRIGHPTGELFF. V usage is TRBV5-6 and J usage is TRBJ2-2; maybe TRBD1 (5 bases). Germline V gene lookup returns CDR1 SGHDT and CDR2 YYEEEE. CDR3 size: 15 residues. The V and J ends lost 6 bases and 4 bases respectively, with 16 bases between them.

The chain is built from TRBV7-2 and TRBJ2-3; TRBD2 matches at 7 bases. The J segment lost 5 bases and the V segment lost 2 bases, leaving 1 base of the junction unmatched. Looked up from germline, CDR1 is SGHTA and CDR2 is FQGNSA. The CDR3 loop spans 13 amino acids. The CDR3 protein is CASSLPGGDTQYF. CDR3 bases: TGTGCCAGCAGCTTACCGGGGGGAGATACGCAGTATTTT.

The gene calls are TRBV28 and TRBJ2-1, with TRBD1 identical over 7 bases. This CDR3 is 14 amino acids long. The germline gives CDR1 MDHEN, CDR2 SYDVKM. J was trimmed by 8 bases and V by 3 bases; bases with no gene match: 7. CDR3 region: CASSLRQGVYEQFF. CDR3 nucleotides: TGTGCCAGCAGTTTGAGACAGGGAGTCTATGAGCAGTTCTTC. Based on the CDR3 plus reference TRBV28 and TRBJ2-1, the full variable domain is DVKVTQSSRYLVKRTGEKVFLECVQDMDHENMFWYRQDPGLGLRLIYFSYDVKMKEKGDIPEGYSVSREKKERFSLILESASTNQTSMYLCASSLRQGVYEQFFGPGTRLTVL.

In the case of this clone: Within the sample, other DNA sequences also encode this same CDR3. This chain connects TRBV12-3 or TRBV12-4 to TRBJ1-2, with D hard to call. The CDR3 length is 11 residues. The V end lost 5 bases, the J end lost 8 bases, and 9 bases lay between the germline ends. CDR3 sequence (DNA): TGTGCCAGCAGTCTCTCCGGGGGCTACACCTTC. It yields the protein CASSLSGGYTF.

The V gene is TRBV6-6, the J gene TRBJ1-2; D might be TRBD1 (6 bases). Germline assignment: CDR1 MNHNY and CDR2 SVGAGI (reference sequence). The CDR3 extends over 13 amino acids. Trimming left V 2 bases short and J 8 bases short, with 12 bases between. The CDR3 nucleotides read TGTGCCAGCAGTTACGCCCCAGGGGAAGGCTACACCTTC. This encodes CASSYAPGEGYTF.

The chain links TRBV4-2 to TRBJ2-5, with D tentatively TRBD1 (6 bases). This CDR3 region has 16 residues. CDR1 and CDR2 (germline): LGHNA, YNFKEQ. Trimming took 0 bases from V and 5 from J, leaving 16 bases between them. The CDR3 sequence: CASSQEQGVGYETQYF. In nucleotides, the CDR3 is TGTGCCAGCAGCCAAGAACAGGGAGTAGGGTACGAGACCCAGTACTTC.

This clone was seen a single time. This chain uses TRBV10-3 with TRBJ2-7, with 7 bases matching TRBD1. The CDR3 runs 13 residues. Unmatched junction bases numbered 12, after V lost 9 bases and J lost 7 bases. The V gene's germline CDR1 is ENHRY and CDR2 SYGVKD. This CDR3 is CAIKWDSSWEQYF. CDR3 sequence (DNA): TGTGCCATTAAATGGGACAGCTCCTGGGAGCAGTACTTC.

CDR3 loop: CASSPTGNNEQFF. Written as DNA, the CDR3 is TGTGCCAGCTCACCCACAGGAAACAATGAGCAGTTCTTC. The rearrangement uses TRBV18 and TRBJ2-1; maybe TRBD1 (5 bases). The CDR3 contains 13 residues. Per the germline V gene, CDR1 is KGHSH and CDR2 is LQKENI. Between the trimmed V and J ends, which lost 3 bases and 5 bases, there was a span of 8 bases.

The chain couples TRBV11-2 to TRBJ1-1, with TRBD1 matching 8 bases. Germline V CDR1 and CDR2: SGHAT, FQNNGV. With 5 bases clipped from V and 0 bases from J, the junction kept 5 bases outside the gene matches. This CDR3 spans 15 amino acids. CDR3 in DNA: TGTGCCAGCAGCCCCTGGACAGGGATGAACACTGAAGCTTTCTTT. Its translation: CASSPWTGMNTEAFF.

This chain joins TRBV19 and TRBJ1-5; possibly TRBD1 for D (5 bases). CDR3 size: 14 residues. V was trimmed by 3 bases and J by 4 bases, leaving 10 bases between them. Germline loops: CDR1 LNHDA, CDR2 SQIVND (reference sequence). CDR3: CASSIRGENQPQHF. Here the CDR3 DNA reads TGTGCCAGTAGTATCCGGGGGGAGAATCAGCCCCAGCATTTT. Full variable domain (missing parts from reference TRBV19 and TRBJ1-5): DGGITQSPKYLFRKEGQNVTLSCEQNLNHDAMYWYRQDPGQGLRLIYYSQIVNDFQKGDIAEGYSVSREKKESFPLTVTSAQKNPTAFYLCASSIRGENQPQHFGDGTRLSIL.

The chain has TRBV7-9 and TRBJ1-5; TRBD1 aligns across 8 bases. This CDR3 has 16 residues. Germline V CDR1 and CDR2: SEHNR, FQNEAQ (reference sequence). Trimming took 3 bases from V and 4 from J; bases not matched to a gene: 8. The chain's CDR3 is CASSLGTGGLNQPQHF. The CDR3 DNA reads as TGTGCCAGCAGCTTGGGGACAGGTGGCCTAAATCAGCCCCAGCATTTT.

This clone was seen a single time. The gene calls are TRBV7-9 and TRBJ1-2; the D is unclear. In germline, CDR1 is SEHNR, CDR2 FQNEAQ (reference sequence). The CDR3 runs to 12 residues. V gave up 4 bases and J gave up 7 bases, with 10 bases separating them. The CDR3 DNA sequence: TGTGCCAGCAGCTCCACTACGGGTGGCTACACCTTC. As protein: CASSSTTGGYTF.

The rearrangement joins TRBV5-1 to TRBJ1-6; 8 bases align to TRBD1. V lost 3 bases, J lost 8 bases, and 7 bases stayed unmatched. Looked up from germline, CDR1 is SGHRS and CDR2 is YFSETQ. The CDR3 sequence is 15 residues long. This chain's CDR3 is CASSWTGIRDSPLHF. The DNA of the CDR3 is TGCGCCAGCAGCTGGACAGGGATCCGAGATTCACCCCTCCACTTT.

The rearrangement links TRBV6-6 to TRBJ2-7; TRBD1 aligns across 10 bases. Germline V CDR1 and CDR2: MNHNY, SVGAGI (reference sequence). J was trimmed by 4 bases and V by 2 bases; bases with no gene match: 5. CDR3 length: 15 residues. The CDR3 nucleotides are TGTGCCAGCAGTTACCCTGACAGGGGGCTATACGAGCAGTACTTC. Protein: CASSYPDRGLYEQYF.

This chain connects TRBV29-1 to TRBJ2-7; a possible D gene is TRBD1 (6 bases). With 3 bases removed from V and 4 bases from J, the gap between germline ends came to 13 bases. Looked up from germline, CDR1 is SQVTM and CDR2 is ANQGSEA. This CDR3 comprises 13 residues. The CDR3 is CSVEVGATYEQYF. For the CDR3, the DNA is TGCAGCGTTGAGGTGGGGGCGACGTACGAGCAGTACTTC.

The CDR3 here is CAISAPGVNEQFF. The CDR3 coding sequence is TGTGCCATCAGTGCGCCAGGGGTCAATGAGCAGTTCTTC. The chain joins TRBV10-3 to TRBJ2-1, with TRBD1 as a possible D gene (6 bases). V was cut by 4 bases and J by 6 bases, with 10 bases left in between. The CDR3 covers 13 residues. Looked up from germline, CDR1 is ENHRY and CDR2 is SYGVKD.

The DNA of the CDR3 is TGTGCCAGCAGCCGTGGCTCAACTAACTATGGCTACACCTTC. The encoded protein is CASSRGSTNYGYTF. The chain employs TRBV3-1 (or the pseudogene TRBV3-2) and TRBJ1-2; D remains ambiguous. Germline V lookup: CDR1 LGHDT, CDR2 YNNKEL (reference sequence). The CDR3 length is 14 residues. Trimming left V 4 bases short and J 0 bases short, with 9 bases between.

The chain employs TRBV30 and TRBJ1-4; D gene uncertain. V was cut by 2 bases and J by 3 bases, with 7 bases left in between. Germline assignment: CDR1 GTSNPN and CDR2 SVGIG (reference sequence). The CDR3 covers 13 residues. The CDR3 loop reads CAWSNQANEKLFF. CDR3 sequence (DNA): TGTGCCTGGAGTAACCAGGCTAATGAAAAACTGTTTTTT.

The V gene is TRBV18, the J gene TRBJ2-6; D might be TRBD1 (5 bases). The V gene's germline CDR1 is KGHSH and CDR2 LQKENI. V was clipped by 2 bases and J by 4 bases, with 6 bases between them. This CDR3 is 14 amino acids long. DNA for the CDR3: TGTGCCAGCTCACCAGGGGCCGGGGCCAACGTCCTGACTTTC. Translated, it gives CASSPGAGANVLTF. Based on the CDR3 plus reference TRBV18 and TRBJ2-6, the full variable domain is NAGVMQNPRHLVRRRGQEARLRCSPMKGHSHVYWYRQLPEEGLKFMVYLQKENIIDESGMPKERFSAEFPKEGPSILRIQQVVRGDSAAYFCASSPGAGANVLTFGAGSRLTVL.

CDR3 amino acids: CASSEYRGDGNQPQHF. The CDR3, as DNA: TGTGCCAGCAGTGAATACAGGGGAGACGGCAATCAGCCCCAGCATTTT. This chain joins TRBV6-1 and TRBJ1-5; 7 bases map to TRBD1. V trimming: 2 bases; J trimming: 2 bases; junction bases outside the gene matches: 6. There are 16 residues in the CDR3. From germline, CDR1 is MNHNS and CDR2 SASEGT.

The chain has TRBV19 and TRBJ2-7, with 10 nucleotides matching TRBD1. Germline loops: CDR1 LNHDA, CDR2 SQIVND (reference sequence). The CDR3 is 16 amino acids. V gave up 1 base and J gave up 4 bases; unmatched junction bases: 7. CDR3 loop: CASSIVPGTGDYEQYF. In DNA, the CDR3 is TGTGCCAGTAGTATAGTCCCCGGGACAGGGGATTACGAGCAGTACTTC.

The chain uses TRBV3-1 (or the pseudogene TRBV3-2) and TRBJ2-3; the D is unclear. This CDR3 contains 14 residues. Germline lookup yields CDR1 LGHDT and CDR2 YNNKEL (reference sequence). The V end lost 4 bases, the J end lost 4 bases, and 12 bases lay between the germline ends. The CDR3 is CASSPPIRADTQYF. The CDR3 DNA sequence: TGTGCCAGCAGCCCCCCGATCCGGGCAGATACGCAGTATTTT.

This rearrangement joins TRBV5-1 to TRBJ2-7; possibly TRBD1 for D (5 bases). V was cut by 0 bases and J by 0 bases, with 16 bases left in between. This CDR3 region has 17 residues. Germline V CDR1 and CDR2: SGHRS, YFSETQ. The DNA of the CDR3 is TGCGCCAGCAGCTTGGCAGGGCAGGGCAAAGCCTCCTACGAGCAGTACTTC. It codes for CASSLAGQGKASYEQYF.

The chain links TRBV6-1 to TRBJ1-6; TRBD1 might be the D (6 bases). V was clipped by 2 bases and J by 7 bases, with 9 bases between them. This CDR3 contains 14 residues. Germline V gives CDR1 MNHNS, CDR2 SASEGT. The CDR3 loop reads CASSEIGQNSPLHF. CDR3 nucleotide sequence: TGTGCCAGCAGTGAAATCGGACAGAATTCACCCCTCCACTTT.